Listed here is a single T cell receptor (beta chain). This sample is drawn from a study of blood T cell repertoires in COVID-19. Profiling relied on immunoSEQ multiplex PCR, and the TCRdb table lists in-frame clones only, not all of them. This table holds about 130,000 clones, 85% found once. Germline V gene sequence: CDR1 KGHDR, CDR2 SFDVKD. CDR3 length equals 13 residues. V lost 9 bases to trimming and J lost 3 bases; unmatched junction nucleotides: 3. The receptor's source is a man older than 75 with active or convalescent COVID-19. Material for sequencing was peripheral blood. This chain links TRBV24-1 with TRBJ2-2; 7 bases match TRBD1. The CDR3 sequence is CATATGDTGELFF. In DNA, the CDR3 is TGTGCCACCGCTACAGGGGACACCGGGGAGCTGTTTTTT.